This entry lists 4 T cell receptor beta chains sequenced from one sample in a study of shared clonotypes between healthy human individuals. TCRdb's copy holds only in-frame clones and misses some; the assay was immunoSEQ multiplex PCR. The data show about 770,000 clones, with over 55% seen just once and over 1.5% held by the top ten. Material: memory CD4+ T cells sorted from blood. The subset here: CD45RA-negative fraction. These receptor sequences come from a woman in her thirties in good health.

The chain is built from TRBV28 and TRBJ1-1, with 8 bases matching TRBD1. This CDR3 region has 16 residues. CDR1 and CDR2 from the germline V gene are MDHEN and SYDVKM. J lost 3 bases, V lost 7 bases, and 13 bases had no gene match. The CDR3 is CASTPPQGARYTEAFF. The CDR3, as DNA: TGTGCCAGCACACCGCCCCAGGGGGCGCGGTACACTGAAGCTTTCTTT.

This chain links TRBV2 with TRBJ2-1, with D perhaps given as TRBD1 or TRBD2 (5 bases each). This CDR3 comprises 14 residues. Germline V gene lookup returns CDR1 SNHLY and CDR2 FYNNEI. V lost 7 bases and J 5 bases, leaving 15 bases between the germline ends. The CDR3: CASMMGTMNNEQFF. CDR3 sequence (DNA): TGTGCCAGCATGATGGGGACGATGAACAATGAGCAGTTCTTC.

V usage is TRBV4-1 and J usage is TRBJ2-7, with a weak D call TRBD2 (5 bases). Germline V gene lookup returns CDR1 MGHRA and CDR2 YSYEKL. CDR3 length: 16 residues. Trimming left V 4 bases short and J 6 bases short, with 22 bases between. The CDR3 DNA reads TGCGCCAGCAGCCGAGAGGGAGTCCCCTTAACGGGCGAGCAGTACTTC. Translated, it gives CASSREGVPLTGEQYF.

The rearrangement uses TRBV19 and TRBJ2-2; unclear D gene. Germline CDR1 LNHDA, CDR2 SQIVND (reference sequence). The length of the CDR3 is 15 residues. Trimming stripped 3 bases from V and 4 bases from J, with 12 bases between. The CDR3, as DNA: TGTGCCAGTAGTATTGTGGGTGGAGTCACCGGGGAGCTGTTTTTT. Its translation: CASSIVGGVTGELFF.